The 20 T cell receptor beta chains below were found in one sample sequenced in a study of T cells in Graves' hyperthyroidism and ophthalmopathy (dated by TCRdb to between 2017 and 2020). The library came from multiplex PCR. The data were produced on an Illumina HiSeq 2000. TCR beta CDR3 regions were amplified from RNA transcripts. For the first round of RT-PCR on the TCR CDR3, the HTBI primer set was used together with the Qiagen OneStep RT-PCR kit. Clones were called with MiXCR by TCRdb after fastp trimmed the public reads at Q25, and only in-frame beta chains were retained. Every CDR3 protein is listed once, alongside the most common genes and DNA of its rows. The sample has approximately 600,000 distinct CDR3 sequences on record, roughly 14% of them singletons. Of the sample, 5.5% to 7.5% falls within the top ten clones. Sequences were obtained from blood. The origin of the receptors is a woman in her thirties with Graves' hyperthyroidism that later progressed to Graves' ophthalmopathy.

This clonotype was recorded at least ten times. The chain has TRBV28 and TRBJ2-1; 7 bases line up with TRBD2. V shed 7 bases and J 12 bases; nucleotides not matched to a gene: 21. The CDR3 length is 16 residues. Germline CDR1 reads MDHEN; CDR2 reads SYDVKM. CDR3 loop: CASTPAGPSGPSRQFF. The CDR3 nucleotides are TGTGCCAGCACCCCCGCGGGGCCTAGCGGACCCTCCAGGCAGTTCTTC.

This clonotype was recorded a few times. The chain is built from TRBV19 and TRBJ2-5; a weak D match, TRBD2 (5 bases). With 5 bases removed from V and 9 bases from J, the gap between germline ends came to 10 bases. The CDR3 has 11 amino acids. Germline V lookup: CDR1 LNHDA, CDR2 SQIVND (reference sequence). CDR3 amino acids: CASSEGVAQYF. The CDR3 DNA sequence: TGTGCCAGTAGTGAGGGAGTAGCCCAGTACTTC.

This clonotype was found many times. The chain carries TRBV29-1 and TRBJ2-2; TRBD1 is a possible D gene (6 bases). This CDR3 comprises 13 residues. V lost 4 bases to trimming and J lost 6 bases, with 12 bases between them. Germline lookup yields CDR1 SQVTM and CDR2 ANQGSEA. CDR3 region: CSVVATGAGELFF. In DNA form, the CDR3 reads TGCAGCGTTGTCGCGACAGGCGCCGGGGAGCTGTTTTTT.

Ten or more counts support this clonotype. The CDR3 DNA follows: TGTGCCAGCAGCCGCAACCCCCTAGCGGGAGGGTACAATGAGCAGTTCTTC. It encodes CASSRNPLAGGYNEQFF. The chain recombines TRBV7-8 with TRBJ2-1; 12 bases are shared with TRBD2. CDR3 length: 17 amino acids. V was clipped by 5 bases and J by 4 bases; unmatched bases: 9. The germline CDR1 and CDR2 sequences are SGHVS and FQNEAQ.

The chain couples TRBV10-1 to TRBJ2-2, with 10 positions matching TRBD2. This CDR3 region has 16 residues. Germline values: CDR1 WNHNN, CDR2 SYGVQD (reference sequence). With 0 bases clipped from V and 6 bases from J, the junction kept 4 bases outside the gene matches. CDR3 region: CASSESTSGEAGELFF. CDR3 bases: TGCGCCAGCAGTGAGTCCACTAGCGGGGAGGCCGGGGAGCTGTTTTTT.

This clonotype was recorded many times. This sequence joins TRBV27 and TRBJ1-1; D is unclear. This CDR3 region has 13 residues. Germline V gene lookup returns CDR1 MNHEY and CDR2 SMNVEV (reference sequence). Trimming pared 1 base from V and 5 bases from J, leaving 8 bases between. The chain's CDR3 is CASSLWVGTEAFF. CDR3 nucleotides: TGTGCCAGCAGTTTATGGGTGGGAACTGAAGCTTTCTTT.

This clonotype was detected ten times or more. V gene TRBV7-3 combines with J gene TRBJ1-2; D is ambiguous. In germline, CDR1 is SGHTA, CDR2 FQGTGA. The CDR3 consists of 16 residues. The V end lost 2 bases, the J end lost 5 bases, and 18 bases lay between the germline ends. CDR3 amino acids: CASSLFRRESLYGYTF. CDR3 sequence (DNA): TGTGCCAGCAGCTTATTCAGAAGGGAGTCCCTGTATGGCTACACCTTC.

This clonotype was detected only a few times. The rearrangement joins TRBV30 to TRBJ2-3; no reliable D call. From germline, CDR1 is GTSNPN and CDR2 SVGIG (reference sequence). The V end lost 0 bases, the J end lost 5 bases, and 12 bases lay between the germline ends. The CDR3 covers 14 residues. In DNA, the CDR3 is TGTGCCTGGAGTGTGGCCGCCAGGAAAGATACGCAGTATTTT. This sequence encodes CAWSVAARKDTQYF.

This clonotype was detected a few times. This may come from a read error, since a much larger clone is one base off. The chain has TRBV27 and TRBJ2-1, with D tentatively TRBD1 (6 bases). Trimming took 10 bases from V and 5 from J, leaving 18 bases between them. CDR1 is MNHEY and CDR2 is SMNVEV in the germline V gene (reference sequence). CDR3 length: 14 amino acids. CDR3 sequence reads: CANSPTGTNNEQFF. CDR3 DNA: TGTGCCAACTCGCCTACCGGGACAAACAATGAGCAGTTCTTC.

This clonotype was detected only a few times. The V call is TRBV6-2 or TRBV6-3, the J call TRBJ2-1, with 13 bases that match TRBD2. Germline assignment: CDR1 MNHEY and CDR2 SVGEGT. This CDR3 has 16 amino acids. The J segment lost 8 bases and the V segment lost 5 bases, leaving 9 bases of the junction unmatched. The CDR3 bases are TGTGCCAGCAGTCCACAGGGGACTAGCGGGACATATGAGCAGTTCTTC. Translated, it gives CASSPQGTSGTYEQFF.

A few counts support this clonotype. V is TRBV3-1 and J is TRBJ2-2, with D perhaps TRBD2 (6 bases). From germline, CDR1 is LGHDT and CDR2 YNNKEL (reference sequence). Between the trimmed V and J ends, which lost 2 bases and 3 bases, there was a span of 10 bases. This CDR3 region has 15 residues. For the CDR3, the DNA is TGTGCCAGCAGCCAATCGGGACTTCACACCGGGGAGCTGTTTTTT. Protein: CASSQSGLHTGELFF. Based on the CDR3 plus reference TRBV3-1 and TRBJ2-2, the full variable domain is DTAVSQTPKYLVTQMGNDKSIKCEQNLGHDTMYWYKQDSKKFLKIMFSYNNKELIINETVPNRFSPKSPDKAHLNLHINSLELGDSAVYFCASSQSGLHTGELFFGEGSRLTVL.

At least ten counts were recorded for this clonotype. The chain has TRBV2 and TRBJ2-7; the match to TRBD2 covers 8 bases. Trimming at V came to 7 bases and at J to 4 bases, leaving 12 bases not matched to a gene. Germline values: CDR1 SNHLY, CDR2 FYNNEI. CDR3 size: 15 residues. The CDR3 DNA reads as TGTGCCAGCACCCCGACCCCAAGCGGGAGATACGAGCAGTACTTC. Amino acid sequence: CASTPTPSGRYEQYF.

In the case of this clonotype: A junction boundary mismatches the germline segment, possibly from a read error. The rearrangement uses TRBV28 and TRBJ2-5, with 8 bases that match TRBD1. CDR3 length: 14 residues. Germline-derived CDR1 and CDR2 are MDHEN and SYDVKM. CDR3 DNA: TGTGCCAGCAGCGGGACAGGCAGACAAGAGATCCAGTACTTC. Translated: CASSGTGRQEIQYF.

This clonotype was recorded at least ten times. The rearrangement links TRBV2 to TRBJ2-4; tentative D call: TRBD2 (5 bases). Per the germline V gene, CDR1 is SNHLY and CDR2 is FYNNEI. Trimming shortened V by 7 bases and J by 2 bases, and 21 bases separated the two germline ends. CDR3 size: 17 residues. CDR3 DNA: TGTGCCAGCACCCTCGGACTGGGAGTCCTGACCAAAAACATTCAGTACTTC. This gives the protein CASTLGLGVLTKNIQYF.

In this sample, this clonotype turned up many times. The chain recombines TRBV20-1 with TRBJ2-7; D uncertain. V lost 5 bases and J 3 bases, leaving 11 bases between the germline ends. Germline values: CDR1 DFQATT, CDR2 SNEGSKA (reference sequence). This CDR3 has 12 amino acids. CDR3 DNA sequence: TGCAGTGCTCGTCAGGTTGACTACGAGCAGTACTTC. This translates into CSARQVDYEQYF.

A note on this clonotype: Sequence at one end of the junction differs from germline and may be a read error. V gene TRBV28 combines with J gene TRBJ2-4; TRBD2 is a possible D gene (5 bases). From germline, CDR1 is MDHEN and CDR2 SYDVKM. CDR3 length equals 17 residues. The CDR3 sequence: CASSLYFTDLAENIQYF. Here the CDR3 DNA reads TGTGCCAGCAGTTTATACTTCACAGACCTAGCCGAAAACATTCAGTACTTC. Using reference TRBV28 and TRBJ2-4 for the parts outside the CDR3, the full variable domain is DVKVTQSSRYLVKRTGEKVFLECVQDMDHENMFWYRQDPGLGLRLIYFSYDVKMKEKGDIPEGYSVSREKKERFSLILESASTNQTSMYLCASSLYFTDLAENIQYFGAGTRLSVL.

This clonotype was seen more than once but under ten times. CDR3 sequence: CASSVGQGISTDTQYF. The CDR3 nucleotides are TGTGCCAGCAGTGTCGGACAGGGGATAAGCACAGATACGCAGTATTTT. The rearrangement links TRBV6-1 to TRBJ2-3; 9 bases map to TRBD1. This CDR3 contains 16 residues. Germline lookup yields CDR1 MNHNS and CDR2 SASEGT. V trimming: 4 bases; J trimming: 0 bases; junction bases outside the gene matches: 5.

This clonotype was recorded many times. This rearrangement joins TRBV10-3 to TRBJ1-2, with D perhaps TRBD1 (6 bases). CDR1 is ENHRY, CDR2 SYGVKD, per germline. This CDR3 contains 13 residues. V lost 10 bases, J lost 4 bases, and 16 bases lay in between. Here the CDR3 DNA reads TGTGCCAGCCAGACAGGAGCTTCCTATGGCTACACCTTC. It codes for CASQTGASYGYTF.

In its sample, this clonotype was seen a few times. The J gene is TRBJ2-7, the V gene TRBV15; the D gene is possibly TRBD2 (5 bases). The germline CDR1 and CDR2 sequences are LNHNV and YYDKDF (reference sequence). There are 18 residues in the CDR3. Trimming left V 5 bases short and J 3 bases short, with 26 bases between. CDR3: CATSAERVWREGGYEQYF. The CDR3 region has the DNA TGTGCCACCAGCGCAGAGCGAGTATGGCGAGAGGGTGGCTACGAGCAGTACTTC.

This clonotype was counted many times. The rearrangement links TRBV7-8 to TRBJ2-7; 9 nucleotides match TRBD1. CDR1 and CDR2 (germline): SGHVS, FQNEAQ. There are 18 residues in the CDR3. The trim removed 1 base at V and 0 bases at J, leaving 10 bases unmatched. The CDR3 bases are TGTGCCAGCAGCTTAGGGGTTTCGGGGACAGGGTACTCCTACGAGCAGTACTTC. Translation: CASSLGVSGTGYSYEQYF.